These 3 T cell receptor beta chains were all obtained from the same sample, sequenced in a study of blood T cell repertoires in COVID-19. Sequenced by immunoSEQ multiplex PCR; TCRdb stores in-frame clones only, minus some. This table holds over 35,000 clones, around three quarters found once. The sequenced sample consisted of peripheral blood. The receptors shown here come from a man between 60 and 75 years old with active COVID-19.

The chain uses TRBV4-1 and TRBJ1-1, with a weak D call TRBD1 (6 bases). Trimming shortened V by 0 bases and J by 1 base, and 18 bases separated the two germline ends. Germline CDR1 reads MGHRA; CDR2 reads YSYEKL. This CDR3 is 18 amino acids long. CDR3 protein: CASSQDPPYRDQNTEAFF. The CDR3 region has the DNA TGCGCCAGCAGCCAAGACCCCCCCTACAGGGATCAGAACACTGAAGCTTTCTTT.

The chain carries TRBV9 and TRBJ1-2; D is perhaps TRBD1 (6 bases). Trimming took 3 bases from V and 5 from J, leaving 14 bases between them. This CDR3 spans 14 amino acids. Germline CDR1 SGDLS, CDR2 YYNGEE. CDR3 region: CASSDGQHPYGYTF. CDR3 sequence (DNA): TGTGCCAGCAGCGATGGACAGCACCCTTATGGCTACACCTTC.

This chain uses TRBV29-1 with TRBJ1-4, with 10 bases that match TRBD1. This CDR3 is built from 15 residues. The J segment lost 10 bases and the V segment lost 0 bases, leaving 8 bases of the junction unmatched. Germline V lookup: CDR1 SQVTM, CDR2 ANQGSEA. CDR3 coding DNA: TGCAGCGTTGAAGAAGGGACAGGGGTAGTTGGAAAACTGTTTTTT. Translation gives CSVEEGTGVVGKLFF.